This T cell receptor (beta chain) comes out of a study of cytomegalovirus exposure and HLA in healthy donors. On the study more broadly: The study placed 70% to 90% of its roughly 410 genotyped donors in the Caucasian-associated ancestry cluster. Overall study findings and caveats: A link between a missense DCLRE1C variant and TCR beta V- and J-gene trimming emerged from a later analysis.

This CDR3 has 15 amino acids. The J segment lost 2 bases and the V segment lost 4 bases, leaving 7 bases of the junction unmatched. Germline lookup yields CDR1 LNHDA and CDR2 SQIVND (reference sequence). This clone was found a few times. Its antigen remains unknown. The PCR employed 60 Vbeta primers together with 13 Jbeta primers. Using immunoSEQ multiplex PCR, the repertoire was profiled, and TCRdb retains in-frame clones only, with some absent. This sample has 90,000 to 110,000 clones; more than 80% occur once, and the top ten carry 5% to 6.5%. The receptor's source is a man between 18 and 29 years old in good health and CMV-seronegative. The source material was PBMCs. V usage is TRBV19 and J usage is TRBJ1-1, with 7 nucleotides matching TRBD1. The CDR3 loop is CASSNERDSNTEAFF. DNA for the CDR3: TGTGCCAGTAGTAACGAAAGGGACAGTAACACTGAAGCTTTCTTT.